This T cell receptor (beta chain) derives from a study of regulatory T cells in long-lasting Graves disease. Relying on iRepertoire HTBI primers and Arm-PCR of CDR3 regions, the team built TCR beta libraries. A single record per CDR3 protein comes from TCRdb applying MiXCR to the multiplex PCR reads. Of 500,000 to 700,000 distinct CDR3 sequences listed, about 32% were seen once; the top ten hold around 42%. This clonotype occurred a few times. Described time point: persistent/refractory GD, antithyroid drugs over 5 years with positive TRAb. The TCR library was made from RNA that had been extracted from PBMCs in TRIzol. Germline V CDR1 and CDR2: MNHEY, SVGEGT. CDR3 length: 9 residues. The germline V and J ends were trimmed by 5 bases and 9 bases, with 5 bases remaining between them.

V is TRBV6-2 or TRBV6-3 and J is TRBJ2-7, with no clear D. This clonotype was sampled from a female donor with Graves disease. The sequenced sample was peripheral blood mononuclear cells (PBMCs), obtained when the disease was refractory, from a patient treated with antithyroid drugs. The CDR3 DNA follows: TGTGCCAGCAGTGACCGGCAGTACTTC. The encoded protein is CASSDRQYF.